Sequencing of this T cell receptor beta chain was carried out in a study of OX40 agonist ivuxolimab in advanced cancers. Study-wide results and limits: There were also nonresponders showing low normalized T-cell clonal expansion.

Points on this clone: Its antigen remains unknown.

V dropped 5 bases and J dropped 1 base, with 11 bases sitting between them. Germline CDR1 is SQVTM and CDR2 is ANQGSEA. The CDR3 sequence is 13 residues long. Data came from immunoSEQ multiplex PCR; TCRdb stores just in-frame clones and leaves some out. This table holds 55,000 to 75,000 clones, 84% found once. This receptor was obtained from an adult with an advanced solid tumor such as melanoma, head and neck, liver or kidney cancer. This sequence joins TRBV29-1 and TRBJ2-5; D call uncertain. The sample was CD4+ or CD8+ T cells sorted from blood, taken in a trial of the OX40 agonist ivuxolimab. CDR3 in DNA: TGCAGCGTTTCCGGTAATACCCAAGAGACCCAGTACTTC. The encoded protein is CSVSGNTQETQYF.